This T cell receptor (beta chain) was identified during a study of T cells after yellow fever vaccination. Trimming removed 4 bases at V and 1 base at J, with 9 bases between. Per germline, CDR1 SGHRS and CDR2 YFSETQ. The CDR3 totals 15 residues. Broader study findings: At 95% to 96% for CD4 and about 87% for CD8, most primary-vaccination clones showed up again after the booster. The bulk population could contribute abundant contaminating clonotypes to FACS-sorted repertoires. The secondary response peaked faster, at day 5 versus 15, but was weaker.

TCRdb passed the 5' RACE reads through MiXCR, listing each CDR3 protein once. The profile covers some 400,000 distinct CDR3 sequences, with 18% appearing a single time and 15% to 20% taken by the ten largest. Only a few counts were recorded for this clonotype. The antigen remains undetermined. Sequencing was performed on PBMCs, taken before the yellow fever booster vaccination. The TCR was taken from a man between 18 and 29 years old who received the YFV17D yellow fever vaccine. The rearrangement links TRBV5-1 to TRBJ2-6, with D possibly TRBD2 on 5 matching bases. CDR3 in DNA: TGCGCCAGCAGCGAGAGGGTATCTGGGGCCAACGTCCTGACTTTC. Translating gives CASSERVSGANVLTF.